A selection of T cell receptor beta chains follows, all from one sample in a study of T cells in localized non-small cell lung cancer. Clones were read by immunoSEQ multiplex PCR, and TCRdb kept only the in-frame ones, dropping some. The sample lists tens of thousands of clones; approximately 92% were seen once. The sequences come from peripheral blood, collected before any cancer treatment. Source of these receptors: a female donor over 55 with stage I lung adenocarcinoma. Each CDR3 is given with its conserved first and last residue. The order of the fields is CDR3 protein, V gene, J gene.

CDR3: CASSRTANYGYTF
V: TRBV6-1
J: TRBJ1-2

CDR3: CASSPRGHSPLHF
V: TRBV19
J: TRBJ1-6

CDR3: CASSPLQGTRRETQYF
V: TRBV18
J: TRBJ2-5

CDR3: CASGLPRVAGRERVSKNIQYF
V: TRBV12-5
J: TRBJ2-4

CDR3: CASKQGRGGEKLFF
V: TRBV2
J: TRBJ1-4

CDR3: CASSPSNQETQYF
V: TRBV14
J: TRBJ2-5

CDR3: CASSLGWGPGNTIYF
V: TRBV5-8
J: TRBJ1-3

CDR3: CASSPRQGSVRETQYF
V: TRBV18
J: TRBJ2-5

CDR3: CASSQDRDLYSGNTIYF
V: TRBV5-1
J: TRBJ1-3

CDR3: CASSPELIRITGGSQPQHF
V: TRBV18
J: TRBJ1-5

CDR3: CASSMETSLPGTQYF
V: TRBV19
J: TRBJ2-5

CDR3: CASSQVGSGGASAYEQYF
V: TRBV4-3
J: TRBJ2-7

CDR3: CASRFPFLSGGGGAYEQYF
V: TRBV12-2
J: TRBJ2-7

CDR3: CASSHIAGTPDTQYF
V: TRBV9
J: TRBJ2-3

CDR3: CASSDPPDRAEYQETQYF
V: TRBV11-3
J: TRBJ2-5

CDR3: CASSLLATSGNTIYF
V: TRBV11-2
J: TRBJ1-3

CDR3: CASSADPAGGPGETQYF
V: TRBV21-1
J: TRBJ2-5

CDR3: CSSDRGRDTQYF
V: TRBV29-1
J: TRBJ2-3

CDR3: CASSLDRSTDTQYF
V: TRBV7-2
J: TRBJ2-3

CDR3: CASSPRDSLHEQFF
V: TRBV6-1
J: TRBJ2-1

CDR3: CAISEYNEQFF
V: TRBV10-3
J: TRBJ2-1

CDR3: CSVAEIGSTDTQYF
V: TRBV29-1
J: TRBJ2-3

CDR3: CASSSRVGEQFF
V: TRBV7-2
J: TRBJ2-1

CDR3: CATSRGGQGQETQYF
V: TRBV15
J: TRBJ2-5